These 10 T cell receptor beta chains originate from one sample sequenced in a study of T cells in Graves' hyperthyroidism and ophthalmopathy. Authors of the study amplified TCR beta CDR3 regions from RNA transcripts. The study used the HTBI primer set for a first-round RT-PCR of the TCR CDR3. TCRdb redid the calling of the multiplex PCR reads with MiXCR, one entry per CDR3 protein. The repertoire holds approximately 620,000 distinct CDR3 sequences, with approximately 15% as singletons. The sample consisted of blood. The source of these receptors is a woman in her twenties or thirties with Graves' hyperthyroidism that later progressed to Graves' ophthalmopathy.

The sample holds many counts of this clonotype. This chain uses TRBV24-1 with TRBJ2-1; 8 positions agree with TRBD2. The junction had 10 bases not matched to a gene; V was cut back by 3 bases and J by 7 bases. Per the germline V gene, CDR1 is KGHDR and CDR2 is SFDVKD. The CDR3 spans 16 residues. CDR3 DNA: TGTGCCACCAGTGATGCACGAGCGGGGGACCGTAATGAGCAGTTCTTC. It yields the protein CATSDARAGDRNEQFF.

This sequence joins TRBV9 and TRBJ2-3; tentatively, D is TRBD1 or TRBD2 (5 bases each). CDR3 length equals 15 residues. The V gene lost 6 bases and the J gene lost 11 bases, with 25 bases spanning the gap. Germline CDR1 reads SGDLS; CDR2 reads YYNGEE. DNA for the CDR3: TGTGCCAGCACTCGCAGACAGACGGGGCAGGTGGTGCAGTATTTT. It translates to CASTRRQTGQVVQYF. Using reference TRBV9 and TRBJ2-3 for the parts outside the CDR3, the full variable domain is DSGVTQTPKHLITATGQRVTLRCSPRSGDLSVYWYQQSLDQGLQFLIQYYNGEERAKGNILERFSAQQFPDLHSELNLSSLELGDSALYFCASTRRQTGQVVQYFGPGTRLTVL.

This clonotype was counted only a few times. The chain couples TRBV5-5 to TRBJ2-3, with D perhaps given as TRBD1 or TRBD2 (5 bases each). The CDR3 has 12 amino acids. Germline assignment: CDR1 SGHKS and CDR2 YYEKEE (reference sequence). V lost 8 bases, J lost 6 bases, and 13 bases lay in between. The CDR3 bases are TGTGCCAGTCACCAGGGCGGGGATACGCAGTATTTT. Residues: CASHQGGDTQYF.

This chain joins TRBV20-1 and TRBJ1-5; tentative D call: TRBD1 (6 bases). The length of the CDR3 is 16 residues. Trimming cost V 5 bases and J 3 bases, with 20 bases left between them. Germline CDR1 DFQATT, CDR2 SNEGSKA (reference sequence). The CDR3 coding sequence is TGCAGTGCTGCGCGGGGGGCAGGCGAATACAATCAGCCCCAGCATTTT. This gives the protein CSAARGAGEYNQPQHF.

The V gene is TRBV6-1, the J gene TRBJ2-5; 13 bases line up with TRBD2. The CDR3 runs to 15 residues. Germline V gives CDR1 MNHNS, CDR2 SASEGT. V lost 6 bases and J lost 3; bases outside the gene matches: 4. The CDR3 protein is CASRLAGGDEETQYF. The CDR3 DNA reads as TGTGCCAGCAGACTAGCGGGAGGGGACGAAGAGACCCAGTACTTC.

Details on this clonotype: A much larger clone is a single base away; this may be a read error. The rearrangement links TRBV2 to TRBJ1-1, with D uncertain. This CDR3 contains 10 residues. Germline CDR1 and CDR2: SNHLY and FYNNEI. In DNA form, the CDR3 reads TGTGCCACCAGTGAAAGCGTGACTTTCTTT. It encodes CATSESVTFF.

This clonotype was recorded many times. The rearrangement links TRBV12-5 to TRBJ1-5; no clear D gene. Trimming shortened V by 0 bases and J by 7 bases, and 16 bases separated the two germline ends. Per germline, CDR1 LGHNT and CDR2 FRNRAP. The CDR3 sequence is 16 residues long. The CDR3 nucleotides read TGTGCTAGTGGTTTGGTGGTATCTCGCAGAGAACAGCCCCAGCATTTT. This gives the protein CASGLVVSRREQPQHF.

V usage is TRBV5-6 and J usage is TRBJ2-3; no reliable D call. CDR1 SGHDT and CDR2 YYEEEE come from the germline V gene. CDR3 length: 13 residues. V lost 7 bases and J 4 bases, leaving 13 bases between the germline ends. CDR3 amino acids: CASGVQIPDTQYF. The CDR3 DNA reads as TGTGCCAGCGGTGTACAGATCCCAGATACGCAGTATTTT.

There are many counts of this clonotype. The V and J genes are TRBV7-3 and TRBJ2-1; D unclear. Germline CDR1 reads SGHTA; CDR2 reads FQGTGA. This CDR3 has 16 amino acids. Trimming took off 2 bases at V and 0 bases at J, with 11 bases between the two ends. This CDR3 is CASSLEGASSYNEQFF. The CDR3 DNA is TGTGCCAGCAGCTTAGAAGGCGCAAGCTCCTACAATGAGCAGTTCTTC.

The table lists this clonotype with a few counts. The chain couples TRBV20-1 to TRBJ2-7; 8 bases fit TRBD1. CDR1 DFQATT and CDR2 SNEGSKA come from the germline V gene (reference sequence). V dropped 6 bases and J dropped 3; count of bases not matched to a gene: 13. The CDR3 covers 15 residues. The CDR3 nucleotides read TGCAGTGCCCGGACAGTCGACAGGGGAAGCTACGAGCAGTACTTC. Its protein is CSARTVDRGSYEQYF.